The sample holds one count of the clone carrying this TCR beta chain. The antigen is undetermined. The data stem from a study of shared clonotypes between healthy human individuals. General study points: Across subsets, estimated richness was generally greater for naive than for memory populations.

Positively selected for CCR7, the CD45RO-negative cells used as naive CD8 cells excluded terminally differentiated effector memory CD45RA+ cells. The assay ran at deep level. Original analysis: As immunoSEQ supplied junction-only sequences (without quality scores), filtering differed. The data were produced by immunoSEQ multiplex PCR, yet TCRdb's version contains in-frame clones alone and is incomplete. The DNA gave D and trimming, while V, J and clone size come from that table. The data contain 2 million to 2.5 million clones, approximately 94% of them singletons. There are 12 residues in the CDR3. V was shortened by 4 bases and J by 2 bases, with 6 bases between the two germline ends. Per the germline V gene, CDR1 is SNHLY and CDR2 is FYNNEI.

The origin of this receptor is a man in his late teens or twenties in good health. Sample: naive CD8+ T cells sorted from blood. The V call is TRBV2, the J call TRBJ2-7; D not resolved. The CDR3 DNA is TGTGCCAGCAGTGCGGAAACCTACGAGCAGTACTTC. This sequence encodes CASSAETYEQYF. Together with reference TRBV2 and TRBJ2-7, the CDR3 gives the full variable domain: EPEVTQTPSHQVTQMGQEVILRCVPISNHLYFYWYRQILGQKVEFLVSFYNNEISEKSEIFDDQFSVERPDGSNFTLKIRSTKLEDSAMYFCASSAETYEQYFGPGTRLTVT.